Below are 8 T cell receptor beta chains sequenced from a single sample in a study of cytomegalovirus exposure and HLA in healthy donors (dated by TCRdb to the late 2010s). Receptors were amplified or captured by the immunoSEQ multiplex PCR assay. A mixture of 60 forward primers for TCR Vbeta segments and 13 reverse primers for TCR Jbeta segments was used in the multiplex PCR. The table was pulled from immuneACCESS by TCRdb, which kept in-frame rearrangements only. Such tables lose some clones; where checked, under half of the loss comes from unresolved V genes, and the rest has no known cause. The sample table records 200,000 to 250,000 clones; about 84% of these occur just once. The ten top clones hold 1.3% of the sample. Sequencing input: PBMCs. Source of these receptors: a human donor in good health.

The chain recombines TRBV28 with TRBJ2-2; 13 bases are shared with TRBD2. The CDR3 covers 18 residues. In germline, CDR1 is MDHEN, CDR2 SYDVKM. Trimming cost V 5 bases and J 7 bases; bases outside gene matches: 13. In nucleotides, the CDR3 is TGTGCCAGCAGTCCCAATCCACTAGCGGGAGGGCCTATCGGGGAGCTGTTTTTT. It encodes CASSPNPLAGGPIGELFF. Variable domain in full (rest from reference TRBV28 and TRBJ2-2): DVKVTQSSRYLVKRTGEKVFLECVQDMDHENMFWYRQDPGLGLRLIYFSYDVKMKEKGDIPEGYSVSREKKERFSLILESASTNQTSMYLCASSPNPLAGGPIGELFFGEGSRLTVL.

The chain recombines TRBV2 with TRBJ2-7; TRBD1 aligns across 7 bases. V shed 7 bases and J 3 bases; nucleotides not matched to a gene: 12. This CDR3 region has 15 residues. Germline values: CDR1 SNHLY, CDR2 FYNNEI. The CDR3, as DNA: TGTGCCAGCATGTACCCACAGGGGATCAACTACGAGCAGTACTTC. Translated: CASMYPQGINYEQYF.

The chain is built from TRBV30 and TRBJ2-5; D is possibly TRBD1 (6 bases). Germline lookup yields CDR1 GTSNPN and CDR2 SVGIG (reference sequence). The CDR3 totals 12 residues. Trimming pared 5 bases from V and 3 bases from J, leaving 10 bases between. In nucleotides, the CDR3 is TGTGCCTGGTCCGGACAGAAAGAGACCCAGTACTTC. The encoded protein is CAWSGQKETQYF. The whole variable domain, filled in from reference TRBV30 and TRBJ2-5, reads SQTIHQWPATLVQPVGSPLSLECTVEGTSNPNLYWYRQAAGRGLQLLFYSVGIGQISSEVPQNLSASRPQDRQFILSSKKLLLSDSGFYLCAWSGQKETQYFGPGTRLLVL.

The chain couples TRBV7-9 to TRBJ2-7, with D possibly matching TRBD1 (6 bases). Germline CDR1 SEHNR, CDR2 FQNEAQ (reference sequence). V lost 4 bases and J lost 4, with 11 bases in between. The CDR3 runs to 13 residues. The CDR3 nucleotides read TGTGCCAGCAGCTCCACCACAGGGTACGAGCAGTACTTC. Its protein product is CASSSTTGYEQYF.

This clone was seen more than once but under ten times. One junction end does not reproduce the germline sequence, and a read error may be involved. This chain links TRBV7-8 with TRBJ2-1; 10 bases map to TRBD1. From germline, CDR1 is SGHVS and CDR2 FQNEAQ. This CDR3 is 13 amino acids long. The CDR3 DNA reads TGTGCCAGCAGACCAAGGTTCGGGGACAGGGGAATCTTC. Its translation is CASRPRFGDRGIF. The entire variable domain, with the rest obtained from reference TRBV7-8 and TRBJ2-1, is as follows: GAGVSQSPRYKVAKRGQDVALRCDPISGHVSLFWYQQALGQGPEFLTYFQNEAQLDKSGLPSDRFFAERPEGSVSTLKIQRTQQEDSAVYLCASRPRFGDRGIFGPGTRLTVL.

The chain employs TRBV19 and TRBJ2-1, with 7 bases matching TRBD2. V dropped 3 bases and J dropped 3; count of bases not matched to a gene: 5. This CDR3 contains 15 residues. In germline, CDR1 is LNHDA, CDR2 SQIVND (reference sequence). The CDR3 loop reads CASSIGAGNYNEQFF. DNA of the CDR3: TGTGCCAGTAGTATCGGAGCGGGAAACTACAATGAGCAGTTCTTC.

J is TRBJ2-7 and V is TRBV2; D is uncertain. CDR1 and CDR2 from the germline V gene are SNHLY and FYNNEI. The ends were cut back, 6 bases at V and 4 bases at J, with 19 bases in the middle. The CDR3 spans 15 residues. Here the CDR3 DNA reads TGTGCCAGCAGATACAGCCCTACAAACGTTTACGAGCAGTACTTC. Amino acid sequence: CASRYSPTNVYEQYF.

The V call is TRBV29-1, the J call TRBJ1-5, with a weak D call TRBD1 (6 bases). This CDR3 comprises 13 residues. CDR1 and CDR2 from the germline V gene are SQVTM and ANQGSEA. Between the trimmed V and J ends, which lost 6 bases and 6 bases, there was a span of 15 bases. The CDR3 reads CSVGRGGGQPQHF. The CDR3 DNA follows: TGCAGCGTCGGCCGGGGAGGGGGTCAGCCCCAGCATTTT.